A single T cell receptor beta chain is shown here with its context. Other DNA sequences from this sample encode an identical CDR3 as well. The source of the sample is a study of blood T cell repertoires in COVID-19. The wider study: COVID-19 samples from acute and convalescent phases originated in the United States, Italy and Spain. T cells, B-cell-depleted T cells, or PBMCs supplied cDNA or gDNA.

Per the authors' pipeline: Cell counts per sample came from amplifying reference gene primers. Assay: immunoSEQ multiplex PCR; the TCRdb copy retains only in-frame clones and omits some. V, J and clone size are those of that table, while D and trimming were read from the DNA. The data show some 48,000 clones, with 80% to 90% seen just once and under 9% held by the top ten. Trimming took 1 base from V and 7 from J; bases not matched to a gene: 3. Germline V gene sequence: CDR1 LGHDT, CDR2 YNNKEL (reference sequence). CDR3 length: 15 residues. Sequencing was performed on peripheral blood. The sequence was collected from a human donor in a cohort sampled during active COVID-19. The gene calls are TRBV3-1 (or the pseudogene TRBV3-2) and TRBJ1-6, with 8 bases lining up with TRBD1. The CDR3 DNA reads as TGTGCCAGCAGCCAAGGGACAGGGTACAATTCACCCCTCCACTTT. This gives the protein CASSQGTGYNSPLHF.